This T cell receptor (beta chain) appears in the sequencing data of a study of blood T cell repertoires in COVID-19. Background on the study: Spain, Italy and the United States supplied samples that represented acute and convalescent COVID-19. T cells, B-cell-depleted T cells, or PBMCs provided the cDNA or gDNA that served as material.

This CDR3 region has 17 residues. Germline trimming cut 0 bases from V and 3 bases from J; bases unmatched to any gene: 7. CDR1 and CDR2 (germline): GTSNPN, SVGIG (reference sequence). Per the original data handling: Cell counts per sample came from amplifying reference gene primers. TCRdb's copy holds only in-frame clones and misses some; the assay was immunoSEQ multiplex PCR. V and J calls and clone size are those listed in that table; D and trimming were worked out from the DNA. The sample has approximately 210,000 clones, 70% to 90% seen once. The TCR originated in a woman in her forties or fifties with active or convalescent COVID-19. Source material: peripheral blood. The rearrangement joins TRBV30 to TRBJ2-3; 12 nucleotides align to TRBD2. CDR3 nucleotide sequence: TGTGCCTGGAGTGTACGTAGAACTAGCGGGAGGACAGATACGCAGTATTTT. Its translation is CAWSVRRTSGRTDTQYF.